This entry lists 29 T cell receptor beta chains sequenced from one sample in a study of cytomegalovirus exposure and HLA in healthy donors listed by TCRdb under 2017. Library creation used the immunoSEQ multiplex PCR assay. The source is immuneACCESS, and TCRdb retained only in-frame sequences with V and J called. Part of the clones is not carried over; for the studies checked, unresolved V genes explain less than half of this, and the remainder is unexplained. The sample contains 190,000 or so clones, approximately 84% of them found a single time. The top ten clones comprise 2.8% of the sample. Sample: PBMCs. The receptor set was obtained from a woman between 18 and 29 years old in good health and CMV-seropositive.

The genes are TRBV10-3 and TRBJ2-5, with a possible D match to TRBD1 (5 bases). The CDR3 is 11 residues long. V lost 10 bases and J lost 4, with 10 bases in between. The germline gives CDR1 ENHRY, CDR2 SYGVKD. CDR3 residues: CATAGIETQYF. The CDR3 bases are TGTGCCACCGCAGGGATAGAGACCCAGTACTTC.

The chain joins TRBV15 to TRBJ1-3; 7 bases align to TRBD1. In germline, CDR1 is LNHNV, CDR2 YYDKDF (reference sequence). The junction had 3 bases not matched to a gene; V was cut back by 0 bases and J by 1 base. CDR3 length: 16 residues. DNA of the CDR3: TGTGCCACCAGCAGAGACAGGGGGAGTTCTGGAAACACCATATATTTT. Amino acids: CATSRDRGSSGNTIYF.

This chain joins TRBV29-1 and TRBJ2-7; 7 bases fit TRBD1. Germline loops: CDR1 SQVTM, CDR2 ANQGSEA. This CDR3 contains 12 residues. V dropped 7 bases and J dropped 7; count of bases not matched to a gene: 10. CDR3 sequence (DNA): TGCAGCGCCTCCACAGGGGCGTATGAGCAGTACTTC. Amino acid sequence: CSASTGAYEQYF.

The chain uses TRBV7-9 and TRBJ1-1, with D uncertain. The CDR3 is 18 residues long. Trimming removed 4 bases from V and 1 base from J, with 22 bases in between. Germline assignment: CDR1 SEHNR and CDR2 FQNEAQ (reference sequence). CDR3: CASSSYRGRKRENTEAFF. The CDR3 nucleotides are TGTGCCAGCAGCTCGTACCGAGGGAGGAAAAGGGAGAACACTGAAGCTTTCTTT.

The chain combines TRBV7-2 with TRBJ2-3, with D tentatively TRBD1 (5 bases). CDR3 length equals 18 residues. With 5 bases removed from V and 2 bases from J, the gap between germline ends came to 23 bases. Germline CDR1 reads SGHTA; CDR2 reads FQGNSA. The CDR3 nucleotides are TGTGCCAGCAGCCCAGATCCGCTGCTGGGGCAACACACAGATACGCAGTATTTT. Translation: CASSPDPLLGQHTDTQYF.

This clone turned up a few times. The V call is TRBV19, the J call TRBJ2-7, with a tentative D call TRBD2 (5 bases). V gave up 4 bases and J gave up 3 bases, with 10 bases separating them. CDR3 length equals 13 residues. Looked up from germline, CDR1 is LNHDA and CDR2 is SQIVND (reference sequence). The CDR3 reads CASSRTGFYEQYF. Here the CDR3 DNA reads TGTGCCAGTAGTAGGACGGGGTTCTACGAGCAGTACTTC. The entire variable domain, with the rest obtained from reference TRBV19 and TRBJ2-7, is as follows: DGGITQSPKYLFRKEGQNVTLSCEQNLNHDAMYWYRQDPGQGLRLIYYSQIVNDFQKGDIAEGYSVSREKKESFPLTVTSAQKNPTAFYLCASSRTGFYEQYFGPGTRLTVT.

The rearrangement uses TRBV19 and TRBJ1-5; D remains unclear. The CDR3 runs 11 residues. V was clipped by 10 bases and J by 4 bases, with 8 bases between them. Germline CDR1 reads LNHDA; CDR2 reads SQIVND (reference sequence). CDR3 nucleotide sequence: TGTGCCACCACCACAAATCAGCCCCAGCATTTT. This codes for CATTTNQPQHF.

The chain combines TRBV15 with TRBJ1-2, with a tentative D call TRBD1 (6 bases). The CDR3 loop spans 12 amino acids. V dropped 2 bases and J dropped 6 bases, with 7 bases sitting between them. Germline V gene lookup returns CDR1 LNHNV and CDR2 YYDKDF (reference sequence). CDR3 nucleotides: TGTGCCACCAGCAGAAACAGGGATGGCTACACCTTC. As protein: CATSRNRDGYTF.

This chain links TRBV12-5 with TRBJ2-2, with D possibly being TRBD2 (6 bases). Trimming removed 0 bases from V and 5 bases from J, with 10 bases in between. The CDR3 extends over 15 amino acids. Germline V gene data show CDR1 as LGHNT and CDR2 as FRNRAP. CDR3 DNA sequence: TGTGCTAGTGGTTTGGTGCAGGGACTTACCGGGGAGCTGTTTTTT. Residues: CASGLVQGLTGELFF.

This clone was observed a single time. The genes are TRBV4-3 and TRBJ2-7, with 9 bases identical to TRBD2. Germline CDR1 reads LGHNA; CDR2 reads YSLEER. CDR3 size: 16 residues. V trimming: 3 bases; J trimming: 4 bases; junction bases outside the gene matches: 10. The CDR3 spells CASSQAAGGPNYEQYF. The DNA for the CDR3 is TGCGCCAGCAGCCAGGCCGCGGGGGGGCCTAATTACGAGCAGTACTTC.

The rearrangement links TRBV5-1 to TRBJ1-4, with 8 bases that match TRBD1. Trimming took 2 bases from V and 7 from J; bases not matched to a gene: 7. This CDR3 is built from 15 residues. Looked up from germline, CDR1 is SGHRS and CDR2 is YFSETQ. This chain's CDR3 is CASSLQGDGSEKLFF. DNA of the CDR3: TGCGCCAGCAGCTTACAGGGGGACGGTTCTGAAAAACTGTTTTTT.

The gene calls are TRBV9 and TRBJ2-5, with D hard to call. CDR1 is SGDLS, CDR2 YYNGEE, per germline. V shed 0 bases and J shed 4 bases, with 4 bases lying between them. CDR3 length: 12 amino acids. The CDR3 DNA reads TGTGCCAGCAGCGTAGGCGGAGAGACCCAGTACTTC. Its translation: CASSVGGETQYF. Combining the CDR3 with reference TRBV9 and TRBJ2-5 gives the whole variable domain DSGVTQTPKHLITATGQRVTLRCSPRSGDLSVYWYQQSLDQGLQFLIQYYNGEERAKGNILERFSAQQFPDLHSELNLSSLELGDSALYFCASSVGGETQYFGPGTRLLVL.

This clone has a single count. CDR3 nucleotides: TGTGCCAGCAGTGAGCCAAAGACTAGATCAGAAGAGACCCAGTACTTC. Its protein is CASSEPKTRSEETQYF. The genes are TRBV25-1 and TRBJ2-5; the D gene is possibly TRBD2 (6 bases). The CDR3 is 16 amino acids. V lost 3 bases to trimming and J lost 3 bases, with 17 bases between them. Germline V gene lookup returns CDR1 MGHDK and CDR2 SYGVNS.

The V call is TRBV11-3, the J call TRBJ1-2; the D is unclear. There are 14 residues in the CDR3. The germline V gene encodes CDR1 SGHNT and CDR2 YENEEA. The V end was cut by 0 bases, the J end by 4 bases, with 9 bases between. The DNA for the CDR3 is TGTGCCAGCAGCTTAGAGGGCAGCTCCTATGGCTACACCTTC. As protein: CASSLEGSSYGYTF. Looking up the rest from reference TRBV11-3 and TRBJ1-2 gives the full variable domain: EAGVVQSPRYKIIEKKQPVAFWCNPISGHNTLYWYLQNLGQGPELLIRYENEEAVDDSQLPKDRFSAERLKGVDSTLKIQPAELGDSAVYLCASSLEGSSYGYTFGSGTRLTVV.

Here the CDR3 DNA reads TGTGCCAGCAGCCGGGGGGCTAGCGGCTCCTACGAGCAGTACTTC. This encodes CASSRGASGSYEQYF. This chain connects TRBV7-6 to TRBJ2-7; a weak D match, TRBD2 (7 bases). The germline V gene has CDR1 SGHVS and CDR2 FNYEAQ. Trimming cost V 5 bases and J 0 bases, with 14 bases left between them. The CDR3 length is 15 residues.

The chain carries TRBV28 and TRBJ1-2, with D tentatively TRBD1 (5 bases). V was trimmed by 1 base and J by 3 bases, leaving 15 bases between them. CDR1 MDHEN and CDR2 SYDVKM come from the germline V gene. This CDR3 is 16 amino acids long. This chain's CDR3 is CASSLLTVLSDYGYTF. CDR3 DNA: TGTGCCAGCAGTTTATTGACAGTTCTTTCAGACTATGGCTACACCTTC.

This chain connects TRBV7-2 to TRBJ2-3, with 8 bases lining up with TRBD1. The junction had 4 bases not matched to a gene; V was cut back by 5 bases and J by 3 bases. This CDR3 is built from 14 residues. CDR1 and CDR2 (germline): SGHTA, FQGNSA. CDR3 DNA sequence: TGTGCCAGCAGCCCTTGGACAGGGACAGATACGCAGTATTTT. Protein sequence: CASSPWTGTDTQYF.

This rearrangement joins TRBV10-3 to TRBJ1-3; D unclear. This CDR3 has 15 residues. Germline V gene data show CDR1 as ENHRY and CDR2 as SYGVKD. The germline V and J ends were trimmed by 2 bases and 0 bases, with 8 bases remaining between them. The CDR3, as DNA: TGTGCCATCAGTGAGGGGCTGATCTCTGGAAACACCATATATTTT. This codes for CAISEGLISGNTIYF.

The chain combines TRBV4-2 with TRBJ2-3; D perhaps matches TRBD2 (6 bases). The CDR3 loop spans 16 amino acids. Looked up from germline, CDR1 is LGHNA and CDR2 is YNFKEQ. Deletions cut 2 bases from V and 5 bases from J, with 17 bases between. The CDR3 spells CASSQPLAAQGDTQYF. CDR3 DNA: TGTGCCAGCAGCCAACCACTAGCTGCTCAGGGAGATACGCAGTATTTT.

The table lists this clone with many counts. In nucleotides, the CDR3 is TGTGCCAGCAGTGAAGGGTGGGGGACAGGGGTTTATGGCTACACCTTC. Encoded protein: CASSEGWGTGVYGYTF. The chain uses TRBV6-1 and TRBJ1-2; 10 bases line up with TRBD1. This CDR3 is built from 16 residues. The ends lost 1 base at V and 5 bases at J; junction bases unmatched: 7. CDR1 and CDR2 from the germline V gene are MNHNS and SASEGT.

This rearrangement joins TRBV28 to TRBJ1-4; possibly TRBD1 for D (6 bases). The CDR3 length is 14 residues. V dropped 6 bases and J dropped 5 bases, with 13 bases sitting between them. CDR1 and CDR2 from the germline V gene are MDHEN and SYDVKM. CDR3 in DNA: TGTGCCAGCAGCCCGACAGGCTGGAATGAAAAACTGTTTTTT. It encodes CASSPTGWNEKLFF. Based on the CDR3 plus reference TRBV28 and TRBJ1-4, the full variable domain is DVKVTQSSRYLVKRTGEKVFLECVQDMDHENMFWYRQDPGLGLRLIYFSYDVKMKEKGDIPEGYSVSREKKERFSLILESASTNQTSMYLCASSPTGWNEKLFFGSGTQLSVL.

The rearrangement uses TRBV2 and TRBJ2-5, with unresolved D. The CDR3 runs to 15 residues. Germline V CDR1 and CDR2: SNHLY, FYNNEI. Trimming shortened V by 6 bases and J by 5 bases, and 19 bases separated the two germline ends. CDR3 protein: CASRALSIDRETQYF. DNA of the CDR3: TGTGCCAGCAGAGCCCTGAGTATAGATCGCGAGACCCAGTACTTC. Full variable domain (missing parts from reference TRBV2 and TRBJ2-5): EPEVTQTPSHQVTQMGQEVILRCVPISNHLYFYWYRQILGQKVEFLVSFYNNEISEKSEIFDDQFSVERPDGSNFTLKIRSTKLEDSAMYFCASRALSIDRETQYFGPGTRLLVL.

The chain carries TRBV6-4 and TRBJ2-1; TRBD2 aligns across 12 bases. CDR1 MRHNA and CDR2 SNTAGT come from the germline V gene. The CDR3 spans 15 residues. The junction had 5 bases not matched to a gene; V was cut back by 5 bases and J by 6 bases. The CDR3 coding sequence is TGTGCCAGCAGTCAAACTAGCGGGGGGTTCAATGAGCAGTTCTTC. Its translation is CASSQTSGGFNEQFF.

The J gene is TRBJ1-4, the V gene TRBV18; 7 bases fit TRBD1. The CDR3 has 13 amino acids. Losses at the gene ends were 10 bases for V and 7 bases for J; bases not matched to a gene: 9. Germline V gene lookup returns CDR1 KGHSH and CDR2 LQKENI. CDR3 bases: TGTGCCATCCGCGACGACAGGGCTGAAAAACTGTTTTTT. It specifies CAIRDDRAEKLFF. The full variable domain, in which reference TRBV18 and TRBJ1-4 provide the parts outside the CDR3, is NAGVMQNPRHLVRRRGQEARLRCSPMKGHSHVYWYRQLPEEGLKFMVYLQKENIIDESGMPKERFSAEFPKEGPSILRIQQVVRGDSAAYFCAIRDDRAEKLFFGSGTQLSVL.

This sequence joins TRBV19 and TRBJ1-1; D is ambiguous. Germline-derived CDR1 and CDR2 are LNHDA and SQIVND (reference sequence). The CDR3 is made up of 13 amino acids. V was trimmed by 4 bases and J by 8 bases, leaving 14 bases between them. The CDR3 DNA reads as TGTGCCAGTAGTACCCACCTAACCGTCGAAGCTTTCTTT. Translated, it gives CASSTHLTVEAFF.

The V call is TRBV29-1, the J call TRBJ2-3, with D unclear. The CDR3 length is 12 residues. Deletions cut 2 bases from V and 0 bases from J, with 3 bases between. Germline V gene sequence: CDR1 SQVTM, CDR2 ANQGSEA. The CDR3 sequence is CSVEQSTDTQYF. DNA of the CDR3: TGCAGCGTTGAACAAAGCACAGATACGCAGTATTTT.

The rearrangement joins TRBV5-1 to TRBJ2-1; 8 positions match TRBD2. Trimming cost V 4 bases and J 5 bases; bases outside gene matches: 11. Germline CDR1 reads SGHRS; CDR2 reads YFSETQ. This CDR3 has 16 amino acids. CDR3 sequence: CASSPLGGEKDNEQFF. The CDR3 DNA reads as TGCGCCAGCAGCCCCCTCGGGGGGGAAAAAGACAATGAGCAGTTCTTC.

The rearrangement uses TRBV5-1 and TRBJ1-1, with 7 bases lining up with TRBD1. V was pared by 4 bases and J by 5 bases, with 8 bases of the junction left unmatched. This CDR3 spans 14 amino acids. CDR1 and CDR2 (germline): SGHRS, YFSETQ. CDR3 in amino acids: CASSGRQGGTEAFF. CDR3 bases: TGCGCCAGCAGCGGAAGACAGGGAGGAACTGAAGCTTTCTTT.

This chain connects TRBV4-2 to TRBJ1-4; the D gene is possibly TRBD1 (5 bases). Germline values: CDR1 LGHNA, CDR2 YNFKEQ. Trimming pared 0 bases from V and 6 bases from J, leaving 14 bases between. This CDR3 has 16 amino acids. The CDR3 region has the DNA TGTGCCAGCAGCCAAGATTATGGGACTCCTGATGAAAAACTGTTTTTT. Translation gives CASSQDYGTPDEKLFF.